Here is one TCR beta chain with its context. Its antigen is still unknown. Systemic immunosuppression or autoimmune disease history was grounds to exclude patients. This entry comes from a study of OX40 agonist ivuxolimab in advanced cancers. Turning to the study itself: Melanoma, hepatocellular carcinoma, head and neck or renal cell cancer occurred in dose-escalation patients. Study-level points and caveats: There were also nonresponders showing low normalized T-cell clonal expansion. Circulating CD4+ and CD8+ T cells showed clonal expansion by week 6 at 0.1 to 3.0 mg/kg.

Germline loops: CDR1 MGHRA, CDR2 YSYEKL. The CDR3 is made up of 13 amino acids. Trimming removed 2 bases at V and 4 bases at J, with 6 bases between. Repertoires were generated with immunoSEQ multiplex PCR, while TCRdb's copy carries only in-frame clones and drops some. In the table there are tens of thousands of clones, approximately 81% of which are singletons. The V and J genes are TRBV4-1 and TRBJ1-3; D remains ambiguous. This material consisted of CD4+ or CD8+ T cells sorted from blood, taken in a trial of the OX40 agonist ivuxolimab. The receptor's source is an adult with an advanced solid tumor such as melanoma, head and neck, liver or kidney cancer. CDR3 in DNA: TGCGCCAGCAGCCAATACTCAGGAAACACCATATATTTT. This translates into CASSQYSGNTIYF.